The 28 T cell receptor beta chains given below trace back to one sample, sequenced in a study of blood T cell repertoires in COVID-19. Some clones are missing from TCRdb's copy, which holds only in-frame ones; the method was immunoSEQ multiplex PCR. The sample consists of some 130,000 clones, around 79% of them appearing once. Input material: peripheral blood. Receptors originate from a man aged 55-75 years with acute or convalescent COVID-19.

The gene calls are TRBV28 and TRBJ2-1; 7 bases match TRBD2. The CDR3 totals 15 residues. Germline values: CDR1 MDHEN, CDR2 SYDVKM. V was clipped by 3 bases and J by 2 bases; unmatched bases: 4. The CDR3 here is CASSFRGRAYNEQFF. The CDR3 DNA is TGTGCCAGCAGTTTTCGGGGGAGGGCCTACAATGAGCAGTTCTTC.

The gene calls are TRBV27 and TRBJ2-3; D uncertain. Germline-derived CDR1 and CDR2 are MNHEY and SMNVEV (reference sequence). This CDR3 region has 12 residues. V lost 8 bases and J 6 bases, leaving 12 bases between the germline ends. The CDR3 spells CASGPVGDTQYF. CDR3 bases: TGTGCCAGCGGGCCGGTAGGCGATACGCAGTATTTT.

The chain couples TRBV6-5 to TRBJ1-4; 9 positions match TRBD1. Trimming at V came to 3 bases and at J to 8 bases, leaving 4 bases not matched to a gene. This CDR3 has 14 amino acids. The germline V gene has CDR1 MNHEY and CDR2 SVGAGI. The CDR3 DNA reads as TGTGCCAGCAGTTATGGGACAGGGAACGAAAAACTGTTTTTT. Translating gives CASSYGTGNEKLFF.

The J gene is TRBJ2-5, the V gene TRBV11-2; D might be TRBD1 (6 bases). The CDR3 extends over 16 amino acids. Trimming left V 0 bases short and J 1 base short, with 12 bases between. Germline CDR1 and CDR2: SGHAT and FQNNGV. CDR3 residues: CASSLDGRGGQETQYF. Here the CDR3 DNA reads TGTGCCAGCAGCTTAGATGGTAGAGGGGGCCAAGAGACCCAGTACTTC.

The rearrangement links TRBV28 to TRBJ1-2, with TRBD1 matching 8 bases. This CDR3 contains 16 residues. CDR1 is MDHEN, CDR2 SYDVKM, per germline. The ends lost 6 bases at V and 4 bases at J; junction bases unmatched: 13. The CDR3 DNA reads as TGTGCCAGCAGCTCATGGGGATCAGGGGGCTCCTATGGCTACACCTTC. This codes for CASSSWGSGGSYGYTF.

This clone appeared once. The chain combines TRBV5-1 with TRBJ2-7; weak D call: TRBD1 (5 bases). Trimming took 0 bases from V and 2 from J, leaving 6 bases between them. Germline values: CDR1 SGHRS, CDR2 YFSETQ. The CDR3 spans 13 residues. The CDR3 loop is CASSLEGPYEQYF. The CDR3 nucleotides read TGCGCCAGCAGCTTGGAGGGGCCCTACGAGCAGTACTTC.

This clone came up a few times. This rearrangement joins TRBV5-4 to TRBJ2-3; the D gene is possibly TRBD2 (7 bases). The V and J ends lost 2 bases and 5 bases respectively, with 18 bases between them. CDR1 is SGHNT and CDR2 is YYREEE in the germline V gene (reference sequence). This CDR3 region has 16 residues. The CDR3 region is CASSLGNRGALDTQYF. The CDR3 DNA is TGTGCCAGCAGCTTAGGGAACCGGGGGGCTTTAGATACGCAGTATTTT.

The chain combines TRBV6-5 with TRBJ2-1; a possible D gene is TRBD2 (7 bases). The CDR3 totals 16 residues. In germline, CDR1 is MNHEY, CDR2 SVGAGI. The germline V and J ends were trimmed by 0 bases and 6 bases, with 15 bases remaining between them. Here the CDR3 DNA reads TGTGCCAGCAGTTACTCGCCAGCGGGACAATTCAATGAGCAGTTCTTC. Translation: CASSYSPAGQFNEQFF.

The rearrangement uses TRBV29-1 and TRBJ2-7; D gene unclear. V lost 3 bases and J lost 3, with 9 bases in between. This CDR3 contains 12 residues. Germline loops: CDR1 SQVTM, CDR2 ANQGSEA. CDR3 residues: CSVEIRNYEQYF. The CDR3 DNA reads TGCAGCGTTGAGATCAGGAACTACGAGCAGTACTTC.

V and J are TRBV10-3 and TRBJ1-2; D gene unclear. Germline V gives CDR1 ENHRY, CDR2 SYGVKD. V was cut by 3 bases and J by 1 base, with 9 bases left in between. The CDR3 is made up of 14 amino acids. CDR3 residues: CAISELGNNYGYTF. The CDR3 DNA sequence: TGTGCCATCAGTGAACTCGGTAATAACTATGGCTACACCTTC.

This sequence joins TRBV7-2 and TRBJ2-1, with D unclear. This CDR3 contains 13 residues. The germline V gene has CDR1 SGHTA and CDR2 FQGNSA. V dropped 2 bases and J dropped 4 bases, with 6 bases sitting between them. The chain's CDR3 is CASSLTRYNEQFF. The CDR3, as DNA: TGTGCCAGCAGCTTAACCCGGTACAATGAGCAGTTCTTC. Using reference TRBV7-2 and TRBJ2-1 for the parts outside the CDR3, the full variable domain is GAGVSQSPSNKVTEKGKDVELRCDPISGHTALYWYRQSLGQGLEFLIYFQGNSAPDKSGLPSDRFSAERTGGSVSTLTIQRTQQEDSAVYLCASSLTRYNEQFFGPGTRLTVL.

The CDR3 DNA reads as TGTGCCTGGAGTGAGTACAGGGGGCGGACTGAAGCTTTCTTT. This translates into CAWSEYRGRTEAFF. The V gene is TRBV30, the J gene TRBJ1-1, with 9 bases that match TRBD1. With V trimmed by 1 base and J by 5 bases, 5 bases remained unmatched. The CDR3 consists of 14 residues. CDR1 GTSNPN and CDR2 SVGIG come from the germline V gene (reference sequence).

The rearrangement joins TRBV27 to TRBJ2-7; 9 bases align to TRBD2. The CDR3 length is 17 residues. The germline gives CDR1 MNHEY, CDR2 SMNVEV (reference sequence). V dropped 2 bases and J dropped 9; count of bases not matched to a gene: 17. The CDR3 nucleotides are TGTGCCAGCAGTTTAGGAGACAGGGTATCTAGCGGGAATCGGCAGTACTTC. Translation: CASSLGDRVSSGNRQYF.

The CDR3 DNA reads as TGTGCCAGCAGCCATGGGACACTGAGCAATCAGCCCCAGCATTTT. It specifies CASSHGTLSNQPQHF. The rearrangement links TRBV3-1 (or the pseudogene TRBV3-2) to TRBJ1-5; a weak D match, TRBD1 (6 bases). Germline loops: CDR1 LGHDT, CDR2 YNNKEL (reference sequence). Between the trimmed V and J ends, which lost 3 bases and 1 base, there was a span of 10 bases. The CDR3 has 15 amino acids.

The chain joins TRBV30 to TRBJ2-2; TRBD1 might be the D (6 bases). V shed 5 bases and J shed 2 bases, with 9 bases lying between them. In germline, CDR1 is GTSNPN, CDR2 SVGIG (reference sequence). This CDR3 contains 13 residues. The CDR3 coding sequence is TGTGCCTGGGGCAGGGGAAACACCGGGGAGCTGTTTTTT. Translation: CAWGRGNTGELFF. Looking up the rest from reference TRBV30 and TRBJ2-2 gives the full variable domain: SQTIHQWPATLVQPVGSPLSLECTVEGTSNPNLYWYRQAAGRGLQLLFYSVGIGQISSEVPQNLSASRPQDRQFILSSKKLLLSDSGFYLCAWGRGNTGELFFGEGSRLTVL.

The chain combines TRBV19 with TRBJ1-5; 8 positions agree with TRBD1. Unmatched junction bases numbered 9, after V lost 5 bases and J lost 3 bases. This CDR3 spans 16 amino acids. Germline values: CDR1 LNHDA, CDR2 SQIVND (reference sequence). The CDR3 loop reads CASSSGTGEPNQPQHF. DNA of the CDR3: TGTGCCAGTAGTTCAGGGACAGGAGAGCCCAATCAGCCCCAGCATTTT.

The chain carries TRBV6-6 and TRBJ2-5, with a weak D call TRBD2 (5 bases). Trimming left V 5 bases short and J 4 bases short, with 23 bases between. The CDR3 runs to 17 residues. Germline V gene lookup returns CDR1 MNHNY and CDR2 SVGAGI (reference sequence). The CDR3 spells CASSQFGVGVDLETQYF. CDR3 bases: TGTGCCAGCAGTCAATTCGGGGTGGGAGTTGATCTAGAGACCCAGTACTTC.

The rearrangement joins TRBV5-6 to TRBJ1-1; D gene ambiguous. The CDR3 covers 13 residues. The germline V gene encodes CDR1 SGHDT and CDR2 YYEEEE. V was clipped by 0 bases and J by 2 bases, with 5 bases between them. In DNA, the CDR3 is TGTGCCAGCAGCTTGGGAGCCAACACTGAAGCTTTCTTT. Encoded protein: CASSLGANTEAFF.

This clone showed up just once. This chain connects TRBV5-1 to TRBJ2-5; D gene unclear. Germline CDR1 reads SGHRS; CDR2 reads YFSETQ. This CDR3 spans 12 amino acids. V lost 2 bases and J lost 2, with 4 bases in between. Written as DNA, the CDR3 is TGCGCCAGCAGCTTACAGCAAGAGACCCAGTACTTC. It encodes CASSLQQETQYF.

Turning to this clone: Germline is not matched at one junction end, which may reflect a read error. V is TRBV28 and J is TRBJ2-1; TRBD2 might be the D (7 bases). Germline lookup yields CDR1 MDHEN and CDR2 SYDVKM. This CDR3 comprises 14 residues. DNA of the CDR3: TGTGCCAGCGGTTTGGCGGGGGCACCCAATGAGCAGTTCTTC. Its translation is CASGLAGAPNEQFF. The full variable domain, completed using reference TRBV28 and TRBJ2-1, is DVKVTQSSRYLVKRTGEKVFLECVQDMDHENMFWYRQDPGLGLRLIYFSYDVKMKEKGDIPEGYSVSREKKERFSLILESASTNQTSMYLCASGLAGAPNEQFFGPGTRLTVL.

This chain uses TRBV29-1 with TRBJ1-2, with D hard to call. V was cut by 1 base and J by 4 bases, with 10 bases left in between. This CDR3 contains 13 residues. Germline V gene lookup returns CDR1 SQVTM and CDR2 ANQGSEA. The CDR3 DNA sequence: TGCAGCGTTGAAGTGGTCGCAGGCTATGGCTACACCTTC. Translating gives CSVEVVAGYGYTF.

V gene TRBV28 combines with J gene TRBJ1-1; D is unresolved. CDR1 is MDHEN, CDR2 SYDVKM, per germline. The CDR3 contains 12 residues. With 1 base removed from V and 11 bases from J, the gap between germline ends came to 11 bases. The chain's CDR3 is CASSLLRGSAFF. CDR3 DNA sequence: TGTGCCAGCAGTTTATTGCGGGGATCGGCTTTCTTT. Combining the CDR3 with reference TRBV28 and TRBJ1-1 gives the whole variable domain DVKVTQSSRYLVKRTGEKVFLECVQDMDHENMFWYRQDPGLGLRLIYFSYDVKMKEKGDIPEGYSVSREKKERFSLILESASTNQTSMYLCASSLLRGSAFFGQGTRLTVV.

The CDR3 loop reads CASSHPPGQPNTGELFF. The CDR3 DNA is TGTGCCAGCAGCCACCCCCCGGGACAGCCGAACACCGGGGAGCTGTTTTTT. This chain joins TRBV3-1 (or the pseudogene TRBV3-2) and TRBJ2-2, with 7 bases aligning to TRBD1. V shed 3 bases, J shed 0 bases, and the junction held 7 bases outside the gene matches. Germline V gene lookup returns CDR1 LGHDT and CDR2 YNNKEL (reference sequence). The CDR3 has 17 residues.

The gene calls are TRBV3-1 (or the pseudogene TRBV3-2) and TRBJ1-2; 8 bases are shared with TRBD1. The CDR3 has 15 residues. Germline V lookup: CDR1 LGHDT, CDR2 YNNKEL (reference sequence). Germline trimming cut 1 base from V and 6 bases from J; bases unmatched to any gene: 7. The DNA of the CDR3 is TGTGCCAGCAGCCAAGTGGTGACAGGGGAGAATGGCTACACCTTC. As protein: CASSQVVTGENGYTF.

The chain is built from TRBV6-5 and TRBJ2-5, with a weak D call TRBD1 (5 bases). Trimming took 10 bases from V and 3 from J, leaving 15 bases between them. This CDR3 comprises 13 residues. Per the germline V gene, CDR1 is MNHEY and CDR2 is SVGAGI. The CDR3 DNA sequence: TGTGCCAATGCGCGACAGATAGAAGAGACCCAGTACTTC. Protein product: CANARQIEETQYF.

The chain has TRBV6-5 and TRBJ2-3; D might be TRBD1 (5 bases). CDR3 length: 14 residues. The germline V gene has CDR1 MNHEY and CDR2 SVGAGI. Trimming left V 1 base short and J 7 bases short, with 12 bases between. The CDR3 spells CASSYFRGIHTQYF. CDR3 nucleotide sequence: TGTGCCAGCAGTTACTTTAGGGGCATACATACGCAGTATTTT.

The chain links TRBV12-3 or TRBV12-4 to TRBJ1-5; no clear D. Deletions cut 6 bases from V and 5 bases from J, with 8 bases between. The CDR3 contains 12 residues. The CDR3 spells CASSRDYQPQHF. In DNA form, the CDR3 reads TGTGCCAGCAGCCGAGATTATCAGCCCCAGCATTTT.

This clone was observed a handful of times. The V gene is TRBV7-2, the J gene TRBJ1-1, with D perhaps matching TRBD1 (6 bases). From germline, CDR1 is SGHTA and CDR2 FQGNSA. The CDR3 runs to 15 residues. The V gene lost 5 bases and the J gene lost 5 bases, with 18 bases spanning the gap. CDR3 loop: CASSQGGGAFTEAFF. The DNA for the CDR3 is TGTGCCAGCAGCCAAGGTGGGGGGGCTTTTACTGAAGCTTTCTTT.